This T cell receptor delta chain is from a study of gamma-delta chains in newborns, infants, children. Sample share makes this clone medium-sized. The same CDR3 is also encoded by other DNA sequences in this sample. TCRdb redid clone calling on the reads using CATT. The sample includes over 1,500 delta-chain clones, under 4% seen only once; the top ten take about 9.9%. The TCR sequence derives from a child in good health. The sequenced material came from blood.

The CDR3 protein is CACDSLLGDTKYTDKLIF. CDR3 bases: TGTGCCTGTGACAGTCTACTGGGGGATACGAAGTACACCGATAAACTCATCTTT. V is TRDV2 and J is TRDJ1; 13 bases map to TRDD3. The CDR3 extends over 18 amino acids. With V trimmed by 2 bases and J by 0 bases, 8 bases remained unmatched. Per the germline V gene, CDR1 is GEAIGNYY and CDR2 is EKD.